The 21 T cell receptor beta chains presented below share a single source sample, sequenced in a study of response to subunit inactivated influenza vaccine. Each CDR3 protein gets one entry after TCRdb re-called the RT-PCR reads with MiXCR. There are 450,000 to 550,000 distinct CDR3 sequences in the sample; around 25% occur only once, and 1.5% to 2% lies in the top ten. The source material was CD4+ T cells sorted from PBMCs, sampled 4 to 6 days after vaccination. These receptors came from a man aged 50 to 59 who received an inactivated influenza vaccine.

The chain's CDR3 is CASSPGLAGGAEQYF. The CDR3 nucleotides read TGTGCCAGCTCACCGGGACTAGCGGGAGGGGCCGAGCAGTACTTC. V is TRBV18 and J is TRBJ2-7, with TRBD2 identical over 16 bases. After removal of 3 bases from V and 6 bases from J, the junction contained 2 bases not matched to a gene. The germline gives CDR1 KGHSH, CDR2 LQKENI. The CDR3 is 15 amino acids.

The chain uses TRBV5-1 and TRBJ1-6, with no clear D. CDR1 is SGHRS and CDR2 is YFSETQ in the germline V gene. The CDR3 covers 15 residues. Trimming stripped 4 bases from V and 7 bases from J, with 15 bases between. DNA for the CDR3: TGCGCCAGCAGCGTAGGGTCGGGCGGCAATTCACCCCTCCACTTT. Amino acid sequence: CASSVGSGGNSPLHF.

In this sample, this clonotype turned up a few times. V usage is TRBV5-6 and J usage is TRBJ2-7; TRBD2 agrees at 7 bases. Looked up from germline, CDR1 is SGHDT and CDR2 is YYEEEE. Germline trimming cut 1 base from V and 6 bases from J; bases unmatched to any gene: 13. This CDR3 has 16 residues. The CDR3, as DNA: TGTGCCAGCAGCTTGAAGTTCTTGGCGGGAGCTGGCGAGCAGTACTTC. Protein: CASSLKFLAGAGEQYF.

This clonotype was seen only a few times. The V and J genes are TRBV4-3 and TRBJ1-4, with D uncertain. With 2 bases removed from V and 2 bases from J, the gap between germline ends came to 3 bases. This CDR3 is 13 amino acids long. Per germline, CDR1 LGHNA and CDR2 YSLEER. The CDR3 bases are TGCGCCAGCAGCCAACAGACTAATGAAAAACTGTTTTTT. It yields the protein CASSQQTNEKLFF.

This clonotype has only a few counts. The V and J genes are TRBV4-1 and TRBJ1-2, with D perhaps TRBD1 (5 bases). Per the germline V gene, CDR1 is MGHRA and CDR2 is YSYEKL. Deletions cut 0 bases from V and 1 base from J, with 12 bases between. The CDR3 length is 16 residues. Written as DNA, the CDR3 is TGCGCCAGCAGCCAAGATTTGGGGCCTCTTAACTATGGCTACACCTTC. This translates into CASSQDLGPLNYGYTF.

The chain links TRBV10-3 to TRBJ2-4; 10 nucleotides agree with TRBD2. The CDR3 consists of 15 residues. Germline CDR1 is ENHRY and CDR2 is SYGVKD. V lost 3 bases and J lost 1; bases outside the gene matches: 0. In nucleotides, the CDR3 is TGTGCCATCAGTGAAGCGGGAGGGGCCAAAAACATTCAGTACTTC. Translated, it gives CAISEAGGAKNIQYF.

This clonotype was recorded a few times. The V and J genes are TRBV6-5 and TRBJ2-7, with D perhaps matching TRBD1 or TRBD2 (5 bases each). The CDR3 contains 14 residues. Germline assignment: CDR1 MNHEY and CDR2 SVGAGI. V was clipped by 4 bases and J by 7 bases, with 17 bases between them. In DNA form, the CDR3 reads TGTGCCAGCAGTTCTCCCCAACGTGGGGGTGAGCAGTACTTC. It is translated as CASSSPQRGGEQYF.

CDR3 residues: CSARRTSGGSNTDTQYF. The CDR3 DNA is TGCAGTGCTAGACGGACTAGCGGGGGGTCCAACACAGATACGCAGTATTTT. This rearrangement joins TRBV20-1 to TRBJ2-3, with 14 bases aligning to TRBD2. CDR1 DFQATT and CDR2 SNEGSKA come from the germline V gene (reference sequence). This CDR3 is built from 17 residues. Trimming cost V 2 bases and J 2 bases; bases outside gene matches: 6.

This clonotype appeared a few times. The genes are TRBV7-2 and TRBJ2-2; D not certain. The germline V gene has CDR1 SGHTA and CDR2 FQGNSA. The CDR3 runs to 17 residues. Trimming shortened V by 2 bases and J by 8 bases, and 21 bases separated the two germline ends. The CDR3 DNA sequence: TGTGCCAGCAGCTTAAGGCCCCTCGGATTACCAACAGGGGAGCTGTTTTTT. It codes for CASSLRPLGLPTGELFF.

This clonotype occurred a few times. The chain couples TRBV12-3 or TRBV12-4 to TRBJ2-2; a possible D gene is TRBD2 (6 bases). V was pared by 2 bases and J by 7 bases, with 11 bases between. CDR3 length equals 14 residues. The CDR3 DNA follows: TGTGCCAGCAGTTTACCGGGAGTAGTCGGGGAGCTGTTTTTT. This gives the protein CASSLPGVVGELFF.

This clonotype has more than one count but fewer than ten. The chain couples TRBV28 to TRBJ1-5; no clear D gene. Per germline, CDR1 MDHEN and CDR2 SYDVKM. This CDR3 comprises 15 residues. V was cut by 3 bases and J by 0 bases, with 9 bases left in between. The CDR3 region has the DNA TGTGCCAGCAGTTTCTTGGGAAATAGCAATCAGCCCCAGCATTTT. It is translated as CASSFLGNSNQPQHF.

This clonotype was recorded a few times. This chain connects TRBV7-9 to TRBJ1-1; tentative D call: TRBD1 (5 bases). The CDR3 sequence is 14 residues long. Germline lookup yields CDR1 SEHNR and CDR2 FQNEAQ (reference sequence). V was shortened by 1 base and J by 7 bases, with 13 bases between the two germline ends. This CDR3 is CASSLVRQGYEAFF. The CDR3 DNA follows: TGTGCCAGCAGCTTAGTAAGGCAGGGTTATGAAGCTTTCTTT.

The chain is built from TRBV5-1 and TRBJ1-2, with no clear D. V was clipped by 1 base and J by 2 bases, with 9 bases between them. The germline gives CDR1 SGHRS, CDR2 YFSETQ. There are 14 residues in the CDR3. The CDR3 DNA follows: TGCGCCAGCAGCTTGTTAGACAAAAACTATGGCTACACCTTC. Protein product: CASSLLDKNYGYTF.

The gene calls are TRBV20-1 and TRBJ1-5, with D possibly TRBD1 on 5 matching bases. This CDR3 has 14 amino acids. Trimming pared 3 bases from V and 4 bases from J, leaving 13 bases between. Germline V gives CDR1 DFQATT, CDR2 SNEGSKA (reference sequence). The CDR3 loop reads CSARREGSNQPQHF. The DNA for the CDR3 is TGCAGTGCTAGGAGAGAGGGGTCAAATCAGCCCCAGCATTTT.

This chain's CDR3 is CSARRDRRLNTEAFF. CDR3 in DNA: TGCAGTGCTAGGAGGGACCGAAGGTTGAACACTGAAGCTTTCTTT. The rearrangement joins TRBV20-1 to TRBJ1-1, with TRBD1 as a possible D gene (5 bases). CDR3 length: 15 amino acids. Deletions cut 3 bases from V and 0 bases from J, with 14 bases between. CDR1 DFQATT and CDR2 SNEGSKA come from the germline V gene (reference sequence).

In this sample, this clonotype turned up a few times. The chain combines TRBV7-9 with TRBJ2-1; D is unclear. The CDR3 consists of 13 residues. The V end lost 0 bases, the J end lost 8 bases, and 8 bases lay between the germline ends. The germline V gene has CDR1 SEHNR and CDR2 FQNEAQ (reference sequence). The CDR3 DNA reads as TGTGCCAGCAGCTTAGCGCGAGAAGATGAGCAGTTCTTC. Translation gives CASSLAREDEQFF.

This clonotype was observed a handful of times. The J gene is TRBJ2-4, the V gene TRBV5-5, with D perhaps matching TRBD1 (5 bases). The CDR3 sequence is 16 residues long. V was cut by 2 bases and J by 4 bases, with 16 bases left in between. Germline lookup yields CDR1 SGHKS and CDR2 YYEKEE (reference sequence). CDR3 residues: CASSLALGPGKNIQYF. The CDR3 nucleotides are TGTGCCAGCAGCTTAGCATTGGGGCCAGGGAAAAACATTCAGTACTTC.

This sequence joins TRBV6-5 and TRBJ2-7, with 7 bases fitting TRBD1. Germline CDR1 is MNHEY and CDR2 is SVGAGI. With 0 bases clipped from V and 2 bases from J, the junction kept 4 bases outside the gene matches. The CDR3 has 15 amino acids. The CDR3 nucleotides read TGTGCCAGCAGTTACTCGCCACAGGGGCCCTACGAGCAGTACTTC. Translated: CASSYSPQGPYEQYF.

The CDR3 nucleotides are TGTGCCGGGTCCGGTCTCCATCAACCCGGTGAGCAGTTCTTC. It specifies CAGSGLHQPGEQFF. The gene calls are TRBV7-6 and TRBJ2-1; D remains unclear. CDR3 size: 14 residues. Germline CDR1 reads SGHVS; CDR2 reads FNYEAQ. Trimming took 11 bases from V and 9 from J, leaving 23 bases between them.

This chain links TRBV5-1 with TRBJ2-7; the match to TRBD2 covers 11 bases. The CDR3 consists of 16 residues. CDR1 and CDR2 from the germline V gene are SGHRS and YFSETQ. Trimming took 3 bases from V and 0 from J; bases not matched to a gene: 5. In DNA form, the CDR3 reads TGCGCCAGCAGCTCGACTAGCGGGGCACCCTCCTACGAGCAGTACTTC. Its translation is CASSSTSGAPSYEQYF.

The J gene is TRBJ2-6, the V gene TRBV29-1, with D hard to call. The CDR3 loop spans 13 amino acids. Trimming shortened V by 7 bases and J by 0 bases, and 7 bases separated the two germline ends. Germline-derived CDR1 and CDR2 are SQVTM and ANQGSEA. In DNA form, the CDR3 reads TGCAGCGCCCGGATCTCTGGGGCCAACGTCCTGACTTTC. Translating gives CSARISGANVLTF.